The following is a T cell receptor beta chain sequence with its context. Its antigen is still unknown. It has no much larger one-base neighbor in the sample; base qualities were not kept. The data were obtained in a study of shared clonotypes between healthy human individuals (TCRdb year 2020). About the investigation overall: A couple of women and a few men aged 18 to 49 years were included in the cohort. For each donor, CD4 naive and CD4 memory were each given three plates, CD8 naive was given two plates, and CD8 memory was given one plate. To estimate repertoire size and how much clonotype sharing occurs between individuals, the study deeply sequenced the blood TCR repertoires of five healthy adults. Libraries were prepared and TCR repertoires were sequenced by different laboratories using diverse techniques, in order to increase sequencing depth and limit assay-specific biases. Each donor's leukapheresis produced roughly between roughly 0.85 and 10 billion PBMCs. General conclusions and limits of the study: The genetic and exposure-history diversity represented was limited by the small number of donors. Pairwise subsampling led to the expectation that sequencing depth would affect the degree of clonotype sharing among donors. Sampling was restricted to blood, and TCR repertoires in tissues likely differ from the TCR repertoires found in blood. Around 5.4% of naive CD4, 3.5% of naive CD8, 2.3% of memory CD4, and over 0.35% of memory CD8 clonotypes were shared across a handful of donors. Incomplete sequencing was indicated by rarefaction of sorted-subset datasets, despite the large sequencing depth. Naive subsets generally had larger estimated clonotype richness than memory subsets did. Higher generation probabilities were observed for clonotypes shared by all four sorted-subset donors than for non-shared clonotypes.

The CDR3, cysteine through phenylalanine, is 14 amino acids long. Only the CDR3 region is kept as DNA, spanning 42 bases read in frame from base 1. CDR1 LNHDA and CDR2 SQIVND were looked up in the germline V gene (reference sequence). The V end gives up 4 bases and the J end 10 bases, leaving 7 bases in the junction not matched to a gene. Healthy HIV-negative adults with no recently reported acute infections or vaccinations were included as donors. Every donor was a Caucasian adult living in Nashville, Tennessee, USA. CD4+ T cells were enriched by magnetic negative selection; naive cells were then positively selected on CD45RA, and the negative fraction formed the memory subset. Blood was collected by leukapheresis, and PBMCs were isolated by Ficoll-Histopaque density gradient centrifugation and then cryopreserved in liquid nitrogen vapor phase. Purity and quantity of every magnetically sorted T cell population were checked by analytical flow cytometry. Genomic DNA was isolated from every sorted fraction and measured by UV absorbance on a Nanodrop 2000c.

Using the deep immunoSEQ assay, multiplex PCR amplified TCR CDR3 regions from genomic DNA. For each cell subset, the extracted genomic DNA was distributed evenly across all wells of several immunoSEQ 96-well plates, and each plate served as one replicate. For sorted subsets, roughly 200 ng of genomic DNA, equivalent to tens of thousands of T cell genomes, went into each replicate PCR. Purified libraries were measured with a Qubit 3.0 fluorometer, size-checked on a Bioanalyzer 2100, and measured again with the KAPA Library Quantification kit. A separate single-read 150-cycle Illumina NextSeq 550 flow cell was used to sequence each immunoSEQ 96-well plate. On the authors' methods: Because the immunoSEQ output held only junctional sequences and lacked quality scores, the filtering could not match the filtering applied to full-length reads. Sequences were annotated with PyIR, a Python wrapper for IgBLAST v1.9, and V/J genes and CDR3 were assigned using IMGT germline references. Reads were removed for weak V/J assignments (E-value above 1e-6), missing CDR3, stop codons, out-of-frame junctions, or ambiguous translated residues. V3J clonotypes were defined by identical inferred V gene, J gene, and CDR3 amino acid sequence. The percentage overlap between two repertoires was calculated by dividing the number of shared unique clonotypes by the size of the smaller repertoire. Repertoire richness was assessed with RTK rarefaction, the Chao1 estimator, and Recon v2.1 estimates of unobserved clonotypes. OLGA was used to compute generation probabilities for all TCRbeta clonotypes that the gDNA method yielded from several donors. Entries here come from immuneACCESS through TCRdb and include only in-frame sequences with V and J called. Some clones fail to appear in such tables; in the studies checked, an unresolved V gene covers under half of the shortfall, and the cause of the remainder is unknown. V, J and clone size are taken as reported in that table, and D and trimming were inferred from the DNA itself. The sample has approximately 1,500,000 clones on record, more than 95% of them singletons. About 1.2% of the sample goes to the ten largest clones.

This clonotype was obtained from a man aged 30 to 45 in good health. The V and J segments used are TRBV19 and TRBJ1-2; 12 junctional bases match TRBD1. Input material: naive CD4+ T cells sorted from blood. Sample cell subset or site, as interpreted from the label and publication: CD45RA+ positively selected. CDR3 loop: CASSTGTGGADYTF. The base sequence is TGTGCCAGTAGTACCGGGACAGGGGGCGCCGACTACACCTTC. Here the CDR3 is joined to the reference TRBV19 and TRBJ1-2 genes, and the full variable domain is: DGGITQSPKYLFRKEGQNVTLSCEQNLNHDAMYWYRQDPGQGLRLIYYSQIVNDFQKGDIAEGYSVSREKKESFPLTVTSAQKNPTAFYLCASSTGTGGADYTFGSGTRLTVV.